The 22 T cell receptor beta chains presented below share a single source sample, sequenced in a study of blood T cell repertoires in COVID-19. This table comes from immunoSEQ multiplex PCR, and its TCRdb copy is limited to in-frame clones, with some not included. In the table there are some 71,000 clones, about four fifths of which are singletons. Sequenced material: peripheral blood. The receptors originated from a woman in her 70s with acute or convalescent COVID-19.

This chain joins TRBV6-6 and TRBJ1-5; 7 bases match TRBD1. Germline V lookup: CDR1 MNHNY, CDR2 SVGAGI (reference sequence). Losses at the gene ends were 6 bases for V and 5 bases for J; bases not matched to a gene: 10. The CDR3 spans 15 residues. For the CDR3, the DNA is TGTGCCAGCAGCCGGACAGGCATATCGGATCAGCCCCAGCATTTT. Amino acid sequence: CASSRTGISDQPQHF.

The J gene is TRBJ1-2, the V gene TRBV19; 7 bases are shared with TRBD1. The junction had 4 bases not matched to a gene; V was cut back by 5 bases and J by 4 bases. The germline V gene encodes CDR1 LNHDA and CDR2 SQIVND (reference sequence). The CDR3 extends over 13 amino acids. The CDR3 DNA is TGTGCCAGTAGTGTACAGGGGACCTATGGCTACACCTTC. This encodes CASSVQGTYGYTF.

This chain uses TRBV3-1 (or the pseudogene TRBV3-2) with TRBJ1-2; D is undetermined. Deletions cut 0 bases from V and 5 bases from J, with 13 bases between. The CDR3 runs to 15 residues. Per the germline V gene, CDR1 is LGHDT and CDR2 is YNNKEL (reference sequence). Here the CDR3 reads CASSQDASQVYGYTF. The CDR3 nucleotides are TGTGCCAGCAGCCAAGATGCCTCTCAGGTTTATGGCTACACCTTC.

Here the CDR3 reads CASSLGTTGLGEQFF. The CDR3 DNA reads as TGTGCCAGCAGTTTGGGGACTACGGGTTTAGGGGAGCAGTTCTTC. The chain has TRBV27 and TRBJ2-1; 7 positions match TRBD2. Germline CDR1 MNHEY, CDR2 SMNVEV (reference sequence). The V gene end was trimmed by 3 bases and the J gene end by 10 bases; junction bases not matched to a gene: 12. This CDR3 region has 15 residues.

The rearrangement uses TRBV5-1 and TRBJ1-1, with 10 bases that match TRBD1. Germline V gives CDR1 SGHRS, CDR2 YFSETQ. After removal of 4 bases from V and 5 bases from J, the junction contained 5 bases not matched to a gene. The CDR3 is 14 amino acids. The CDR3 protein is CASSMTGGLTEAFF. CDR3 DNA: TGCGCCAGCAGCATGACAGGGGGCTTAACTGAAGCTTTCTTT.

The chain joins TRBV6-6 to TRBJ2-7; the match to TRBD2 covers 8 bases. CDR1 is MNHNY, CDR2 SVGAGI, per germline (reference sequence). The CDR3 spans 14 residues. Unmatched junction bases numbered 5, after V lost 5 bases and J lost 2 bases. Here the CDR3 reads CASSLSGKPYEQYF. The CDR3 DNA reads TGTGCCAGCAGTCTTAGCGGGAAACCCTACGAGCAGTACTTC.

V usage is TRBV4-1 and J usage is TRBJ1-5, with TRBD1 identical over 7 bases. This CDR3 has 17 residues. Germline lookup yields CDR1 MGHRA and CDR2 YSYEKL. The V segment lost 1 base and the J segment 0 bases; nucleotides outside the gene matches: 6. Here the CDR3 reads CASSQAGGGYSNQPQHF. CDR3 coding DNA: TGCGCCAGCAGCCAAGCAGGGGGTGGATATAGCAATCAGCCCCAGCATTTT.

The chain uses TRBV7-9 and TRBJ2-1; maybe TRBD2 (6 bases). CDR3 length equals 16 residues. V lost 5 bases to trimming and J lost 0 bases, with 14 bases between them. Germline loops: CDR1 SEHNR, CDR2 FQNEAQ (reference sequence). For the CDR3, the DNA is TGTGCCAGCAGCCGGTCGGCGGGGACCTCCTACAATGAGCAGTTCTTC. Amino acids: CASSRSAGTSYNEQFF.

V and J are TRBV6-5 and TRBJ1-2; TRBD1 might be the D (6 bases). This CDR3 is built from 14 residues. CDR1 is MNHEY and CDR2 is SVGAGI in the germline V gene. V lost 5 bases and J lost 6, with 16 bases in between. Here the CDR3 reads CASSRETGGHGYTF. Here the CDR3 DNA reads TGTGCCAGCAGTCGGGAGACGGGGGGCCATGGCTACACCTTC.

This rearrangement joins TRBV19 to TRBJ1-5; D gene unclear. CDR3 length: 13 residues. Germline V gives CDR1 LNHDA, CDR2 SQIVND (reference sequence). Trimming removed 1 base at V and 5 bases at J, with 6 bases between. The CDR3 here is CASSIVHDQPQHF. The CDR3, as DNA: TGTGCCAGTAGTATAGTTCATGATCAGCCCCAGCATTTT.

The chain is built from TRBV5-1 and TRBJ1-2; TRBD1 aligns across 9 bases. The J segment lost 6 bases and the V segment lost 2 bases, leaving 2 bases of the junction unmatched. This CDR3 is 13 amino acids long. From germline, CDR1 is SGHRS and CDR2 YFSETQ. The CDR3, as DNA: TGCGCCAGCAGCTTTAGACAGGGGGATGGCTACACCTTC. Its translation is CASSFRQGDGYTF.

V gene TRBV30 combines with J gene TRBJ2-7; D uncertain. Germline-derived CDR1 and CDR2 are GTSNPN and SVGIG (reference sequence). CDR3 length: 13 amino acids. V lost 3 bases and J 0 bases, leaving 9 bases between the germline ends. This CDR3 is CAWRAGGSYEQYF. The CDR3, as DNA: TGTGCCTGGAGAGCAGGTGGCTCCTACGAGCAGTACTTC.

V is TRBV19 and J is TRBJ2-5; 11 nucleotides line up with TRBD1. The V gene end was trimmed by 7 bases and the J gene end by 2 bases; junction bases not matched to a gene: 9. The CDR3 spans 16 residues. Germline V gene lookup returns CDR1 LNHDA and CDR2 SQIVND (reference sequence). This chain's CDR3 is CASTPSRDRGQETQYF. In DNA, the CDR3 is TGTGCCAGTACCCCCAGCCGGGACAGGGGGCAAGAGACCCAGTACTTC.

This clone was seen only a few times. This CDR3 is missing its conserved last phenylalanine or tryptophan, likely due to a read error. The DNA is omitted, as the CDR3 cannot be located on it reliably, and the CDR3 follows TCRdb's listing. The CDR3 spells CASSFERG. The chain employs TRBV12-1 and TRBJ2-3; the table's D gene call, TRBD2, was not cross checked with the DNA. TRBV12-1 is marked as a pseudogene. The CDR3 sequence runs 8 residues, both termini included.

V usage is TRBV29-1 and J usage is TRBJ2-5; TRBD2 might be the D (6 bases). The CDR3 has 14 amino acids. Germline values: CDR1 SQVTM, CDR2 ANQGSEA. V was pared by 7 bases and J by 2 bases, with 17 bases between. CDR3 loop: CSGSGGTLQETQYF. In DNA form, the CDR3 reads TGCAGCGGCTCGGGCGGGACTCTACAAGAGACCCAGTACTTC.

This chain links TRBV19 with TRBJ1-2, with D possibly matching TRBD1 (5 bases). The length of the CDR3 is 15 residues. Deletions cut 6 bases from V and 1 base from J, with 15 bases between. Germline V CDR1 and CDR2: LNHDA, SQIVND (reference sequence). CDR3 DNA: TGTGCCAGTAGCGAGTACAGGAACCTTAACTATGGCTACACCTTC. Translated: CASSEYRNLNYGYTF.

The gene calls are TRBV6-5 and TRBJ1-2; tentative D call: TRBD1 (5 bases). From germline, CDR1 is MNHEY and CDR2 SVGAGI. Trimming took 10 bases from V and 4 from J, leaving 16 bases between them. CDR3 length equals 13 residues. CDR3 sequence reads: CATLQRDFYGYTF. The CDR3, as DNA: TGTGCCACCCTACAACGGGACTTCTATGGCTACACCTTC.

CDR3 DNA: TGCGCCAGCAGAGAGACCCCCGGGACAGGGGCCTACGAGCAGTACTTC. This sequence encodes CASRETPGTGAYEQYF. The chain has TRBV5-1 and TRBJ2-7, with 10 bases lining up with TRBD1. Germline CDR1 is SGHRS and CDR2 is YFSETQ. V lost 5 bases to trimming and J lost 2 bases; unmatched junction nucleotides: 10. This CDR3 is 16 amino acids long.

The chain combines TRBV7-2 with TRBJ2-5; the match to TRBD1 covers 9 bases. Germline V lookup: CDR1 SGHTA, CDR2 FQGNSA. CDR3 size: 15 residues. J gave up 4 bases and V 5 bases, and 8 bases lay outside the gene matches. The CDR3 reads CASSPRDRVRETQYF. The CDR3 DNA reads TGTGCCAGCAGCCCCCGGGACAGGGTTCGAGAGACCCAGTACTTC.

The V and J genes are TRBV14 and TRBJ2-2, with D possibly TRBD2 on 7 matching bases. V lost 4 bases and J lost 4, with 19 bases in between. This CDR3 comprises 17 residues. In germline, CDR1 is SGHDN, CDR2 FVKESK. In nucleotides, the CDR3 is TGTGCCAGCAGCCCTAGAGGGGGGGCGCAGGGCACCGGGGAGCTGTTTTTT. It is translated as CASSPRGGAQGTGELFF.

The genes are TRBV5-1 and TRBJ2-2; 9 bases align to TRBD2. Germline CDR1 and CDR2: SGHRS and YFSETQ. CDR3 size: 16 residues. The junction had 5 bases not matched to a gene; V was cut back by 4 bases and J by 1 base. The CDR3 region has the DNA TGCGCCAGCAGCCCCTTGACTAGCGGGAACACCGGGGAGCTGTTTTTT. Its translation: CASSPLTSGNTGELFF.

CDR3 nucleotides: TGTGCCAGTAGTCAACGGGGGGGTCCTACCTACGAGCAGTACTTC. Its protein product is CASSQRGGPTYEQYF. The chain couples TRBV19 to TRBJ2-7, with 8 bases fitting TRBD2. After removal of 5 bases from V and 2 bases from J, the junction contained 8 bases not matched to a gene. The germline V gene has CDR1 LNHDA and CDR2 SQIVND (reference sequence). The CDR3 extends over 15 amino acids.